This TCR beta chain stems from a study of high-grade serous ovarian cancer treatment subgroups. Trimming left V 2 bases short and J 0 bases short, with 13 bases between. Germline assignment: CDR1 MNHNS and CDR2 SASEGT. CDR3 size: 17 residues. The tumor samples were collected prior to definitive surgery or chemotherapy. This clone was observed a handful of times. TCRdb's copy holds only in-frame clones and misses some; the assay was immunoSEQ multiplex PCR. The sample includes 7,000 to 10,000 clones, about 76% of them seen just once. The chain recombines TRBV6-1 with TRBJ2-2, with D possibly being TRBD1 (5 bases). The sequencing input was tumor tissue. The clonotype comes from a human donor with high-grade serous ovarian cancer. The CDR3 is CASSEKVWGANTGELFF. DNA of the CDR3: TGTGCCAGCAGTGAAAAAGTATGGGGCGCGAACACCGGGGAGCTGTTTTTT.